The T cell receptor beta chain under discussion was sequenced for a study of neurological immune-mediated disorders. This clonotype was counted at least ten times. Unsorted libraries used 2 million PBMCs kept at -80 degrees C. TCRdb itself ran the 5' RACE reads through MiXCR, one entry per CDR3 protein. Here the sample spans 59,000 or so distinct CDR3 sequences, approximately 11% being singletons. The receptor's source is a woman aged 60 to 75 with HTLV-1-associated myelopathy (HAM/TSP). The material sequenced was PBMCs.

The CDR3 nucleotides read TGCAGTGCTAAACCCAGTCGGCGGGAGCAGAATGAGCAGTTCTTC. It is translated as CSAKPSRREQNEQFF. This chain joins TRBV20-1 and TRBJ2-1; TRBD2 matches 7 bases. Germline CDR1 and CDR2: DFQATT and SNEGSKA (reference sequence). The CDR3 extends over 15 amino acids. Losses at the gene ends were 4 bases for V and 7 bases for J; bases not matched to a gene: 13.